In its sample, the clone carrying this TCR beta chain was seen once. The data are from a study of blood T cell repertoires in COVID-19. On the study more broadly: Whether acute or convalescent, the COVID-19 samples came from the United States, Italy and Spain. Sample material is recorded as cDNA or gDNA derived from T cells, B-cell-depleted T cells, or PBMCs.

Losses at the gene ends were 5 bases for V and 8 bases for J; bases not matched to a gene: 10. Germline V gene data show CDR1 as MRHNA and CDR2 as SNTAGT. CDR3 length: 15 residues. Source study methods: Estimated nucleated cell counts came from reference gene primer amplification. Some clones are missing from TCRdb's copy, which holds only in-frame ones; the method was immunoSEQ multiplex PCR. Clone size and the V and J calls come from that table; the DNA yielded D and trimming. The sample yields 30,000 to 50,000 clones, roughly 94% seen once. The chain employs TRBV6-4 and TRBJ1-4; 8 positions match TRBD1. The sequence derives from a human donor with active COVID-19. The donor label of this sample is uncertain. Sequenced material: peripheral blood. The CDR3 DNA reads TGTGCCAGCAGTTTTGCAACAGGGGGGTCGGAAAAACTGTTTTTT. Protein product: CASSFATGGSEKLFF.